This paragraph covers one T cell receptor beta chain sequence. Antigen specificity is unknown. This sample was included in a study of cytomegalovirus exposure and HLA in healthy donors. Findings of the study overall: Prediction of most subjects' HLA-A and HLA-B alleles by TCR beta sequences was reportedly accurate. When analyzed later, a missense DCLRE1C variant was found to be linked to TCR beta V- and J-gene trimming. Across donors, sequencing depth was assumed by presence/absence analyses to be roughly uniform.

Trimming removed 4 bases from V and 5 bases from J, with 11 bases in between. The germline V gene encodes CDR1 SGHTA and CDR2 FQGNSA. There are 13 residues in the CDR3. Both 60 Vbeta primers and 13 Jbeta primers went into the PCR. Clones were read by immunoSEQ multiplex PCR, and TCRdb kept only the in-frame ones, dropping some. The data show under 200,000 clones, about 85% seen once. The sequence came from a male donor in good health and CMV-seropositive. Sequencing was performed on PBMCs. V and J are TRBV7-2 and TRBJ1-1, with D maybe TRBD1 (5 bases). The CDR3 DNA reads as TGTGCCAGCAGCTCCCACCCAGGGACTGAAGCTTTCTTT. Encoded protein: CASSSHPGTEAFF.